What follows are 9 T cell receptor beta chains derived from one specimen sequenced in a study of beta chain features in type 1 diabetes. Expressed TCRB transcripts got sequenced, as all isolated RNA was reverse transcribed. The data were produced by immunoSEQ multiplex PCR, yet TCRdb's version contains in-frame clones alone and is incomplete. The sample holds tens of thousands of clones, approximately 62% seen once. The sample comprised Tregs from blood. All receptors derive from a woman aged 18-29 years in good health.

This clone occurred once. The V call is TRBV5-1, the J call TRBJ2-7, with 7 nucleotides matching TRBD2. This CDR3 contains 12 residues. J lost 4 bases, V lost 4 bases, and 2 bases had no gene match. Per the germline V gene, CDR1 is SGHRS and CDR2 is YFSETQ. CDR3 region: CASSTGGYEQYF. CDR3 nucleotide sequence: TGCGCCAGCAGCACGGGGGGATACGAGCAGTACTTC.

Only a few counts were recorded for this clone. The chain has TRBV2 and TRBJ1-2, with D possibly being TRBD1 (6 bases). The CDR3 runs to 14 residues. Germline values: CDR1 SNHLY, CDR2 FYNNEI. The V and J ends lost 4 bases and 4 bases respectively, with 13 bases between them. The DNA of the CDR3 is TGTGCCAGCAGTGTGCAACAGGGCCCCTATGGCTACACCTTC. This sequence encodes CASSVQQGPYGYTF.

This clone was counted only a few times. The CDR3 sequence is CASSLGRTGGTDTQYF. CDR3 nucleotides: TGCGCCAGCAGCTTGGGAAGGACGGGAGGCACAGATACGCAGTATTTT. This chain links TRBV5-1 with TRBJ2-3, with a tentative D call TRBD2 (6 bases). The V gene's germline CDR1 is SGHRS and CDR2 YFSETQ. The CDR3 loop spans 16 amino acids. V shed 0 bases and J shed 1 base, with 12 bases lying between them.

V and J are TRBV10-3 and TRBJ1-1, with D possibly being TRBD1 (6 bases). CDR1 is ENHRY and CDR2 is SYGVKD in the germline V gene. The CDR3 consists of 14 residues. Trimming shortened V by 7 bases and J by 1 base, and 13 bases separated the two germline ends. In DNA form, the CDR3 reads TGTGCCATCAACACAGGACAGCCGAACACTGAAGCTTTCTTT. Protein product: CAINTGQPNTEAFF.

The chain couples TRBV18 to TRBJ2-7; 9 nucleotides line up with TRBD2. This CDR3 spans 14 amino acids. Trimming took 6 bases from V and 4 from J; bases not matched to a gene: 7. CDR1 is KGHSH and CDR2 is LQKENI in the germline V gene. In DNA, the CDR3 is TGTGCCAGCTCCACCAGCGGGAGGTTATACGAGCAGTACTTC. Protein sequence: CASSTSGRLYEQYF.

The J gene is TRBJ2-2, the V gene TRBV2; 7 positions agree with TRBD1. Germline CDR1 and CDR2: SNHLY and FYNNEI. J lost 0 bases, V lost 6 bases, and 1 base had no gene match. The CDR3 spans 14 residues. The CDR3 region has the DNA TGTGCCAGCAGGGGGACAGCGAACACCGGGGAGCTGTTTTTT. This gives the protein CASRGTANTGELFF.

There are a few counts of this clone. The chain links TRBV28 to TRBJ2-7, with D possibly matching TRBD1 (5 bases). V was shortened by 4 bases and J by 2 bases, with 6 bases between the two germline ends. Germline V lookup: CDR1 MDHEN, CDR2 SYDVKM. CDR3 length: 12 residues. The DNA for the CDR3 is TGTGCCAGCAGTTCAGGGACCTACGAGCAGTACTTC. Translating gives CASSSGTYEQYF. Full variable domain (remainder filled in from reference TRBV28 and TRBJ2-7): DVKVTQSSRYLVKRTGEKVFLECVQDMDHENMFWYRQDPGLGLRLIYFSYDVKMKEKGDIPEGYSVSREKKERFSLILESASTNQTSMYLCASSSGTYEQYFGPGTRLTVT.

About this clone itself: One junction end does not reproduce the germline sequence, and a read error may be involved. The chain uses TRBV5-4 and TRBJ2-1; TRBD2 aligns across 13 bases. The germline CDR1 and CDR2 sequences are SGHNT and YYREEE (reference sequence). The CDR3 runs to 13 residues. The CDR3 here is CATGTSGNNEQFF. The CDR3 DNA sequence: TGCGCCACCGGGACTAGCGGGAACAATGAGCAGTTCTTC. The full variable domain, with the rest looked up from reference TRBV5-4 and TRBJ2-1, is ETGVTQSPTHLIKTRGQQVTLRCSSQSGHNTVSWYQQALGQGPQFIFQYYREEENGRGNFPPRFSGLQFPNYSSELNVNALELDDSALYLCATGTSGNNEQFFGPGTRLTVL.

The chain uses TRBV7-2 and TRBJ2-7, with TRBD2 identical over 8 bases. V dropped 4 bases and J dropped 0; count of bases not matched to a gene: 2. CDR3 length: 14 amino acids. The germline V gene has CDR1 SGHTA and CDR2 FQGNSA. CDR3 in DNA: TGTGCCAGCAGCTCTCTAGCGGGCTCCTACGAGCAGTACTTC. Encoded protein: CASSSLAGSYEQYF.